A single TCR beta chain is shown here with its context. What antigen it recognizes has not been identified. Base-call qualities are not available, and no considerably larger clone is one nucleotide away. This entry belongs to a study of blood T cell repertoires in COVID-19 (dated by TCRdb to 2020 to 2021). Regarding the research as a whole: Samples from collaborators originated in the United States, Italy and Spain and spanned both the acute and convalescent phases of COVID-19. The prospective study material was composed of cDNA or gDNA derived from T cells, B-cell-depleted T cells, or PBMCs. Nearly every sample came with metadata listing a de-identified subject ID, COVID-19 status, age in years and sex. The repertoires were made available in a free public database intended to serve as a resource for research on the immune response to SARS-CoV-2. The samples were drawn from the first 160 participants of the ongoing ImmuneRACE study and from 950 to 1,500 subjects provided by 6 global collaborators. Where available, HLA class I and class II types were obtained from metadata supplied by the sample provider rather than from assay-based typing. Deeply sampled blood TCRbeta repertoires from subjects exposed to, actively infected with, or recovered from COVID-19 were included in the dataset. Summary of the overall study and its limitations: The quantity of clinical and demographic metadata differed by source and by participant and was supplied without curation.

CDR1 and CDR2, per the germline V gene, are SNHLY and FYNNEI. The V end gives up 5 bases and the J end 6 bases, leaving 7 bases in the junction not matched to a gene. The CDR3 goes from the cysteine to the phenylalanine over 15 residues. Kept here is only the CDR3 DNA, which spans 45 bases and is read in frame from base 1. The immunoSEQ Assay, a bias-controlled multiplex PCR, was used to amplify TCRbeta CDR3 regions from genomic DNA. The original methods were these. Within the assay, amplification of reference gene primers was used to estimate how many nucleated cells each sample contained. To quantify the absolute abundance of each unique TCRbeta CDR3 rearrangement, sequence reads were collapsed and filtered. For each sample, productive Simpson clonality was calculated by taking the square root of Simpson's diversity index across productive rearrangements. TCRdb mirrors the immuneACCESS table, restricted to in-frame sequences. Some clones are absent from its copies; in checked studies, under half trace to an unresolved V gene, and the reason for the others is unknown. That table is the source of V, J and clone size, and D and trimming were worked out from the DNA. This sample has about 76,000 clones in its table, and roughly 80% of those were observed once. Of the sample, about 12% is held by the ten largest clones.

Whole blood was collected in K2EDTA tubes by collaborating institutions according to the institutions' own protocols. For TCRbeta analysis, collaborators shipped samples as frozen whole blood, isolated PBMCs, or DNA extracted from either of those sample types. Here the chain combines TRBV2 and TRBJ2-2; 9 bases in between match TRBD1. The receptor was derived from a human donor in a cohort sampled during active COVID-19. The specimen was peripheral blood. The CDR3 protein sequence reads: CASSRTGEPAGELFF. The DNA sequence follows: TGTGCCAGCAGTCGGACAGGGGAGCCGGCCGGGGAGCTGTTTTTT.